This T cell receptor beta chain appears in the sequencing data of a study of CD8 T cells in ankylosing spondylitis. Libraries for TCR beta were made by quantitative 5'-RACE with molecular barcodes. TCRdb recomputed calls from the 5' RACE reads with MiXCR, one row per CDR3 protein. The repertoire holds some 95,000 distinct CDR3 sequences, just under 9% seen once, with roughly 5.5% in the top ten. The length of the CDR3 is 14 residues. Germline-derived CDR1 and CDR2 are SGHRS and YFSETQ. V was cut by 0 bases and J by 4 bases, with 10 bases left in between. This clonotype was recorded at least ten times.

Sequenced sample: blood, either unsorted or a sorted T cell fraction (not recorded which). This chain uses TRBV5-1 with TRBJ1-1, with TRBD1 as a possible D gene (5 bases). This TCR derives from a male donor with ankylosing spondylitis or in good health (not recorded which). The CDR3: CASSLANGGTEAFF. CDR3 coding DNA: TGCGCCAGCAGCTTGGCCAATGGGGGCACTGAAGCTTTCTTT.